This note documents a single T cell receptor (beta chain) sequence. This clonotype was detected a few times. Its antigen is not yet known. Base qualities are missing; no much larger clone stands one base away. Ficoll-Paque density gradient centrifugation was used to isolate PBMCs. This entry belongs to a study of T-cell memory formation after mild COVID-19 (dated by TCRdb to the early 2020s). General notes on the study: TCR sequence clusters from the two donors were found to be largely donor specific. In a couple of donors, T-cell clones that expanded and contracted after mild COVID-19 were tracked by sequencing TCRalpha and TCRbeta repertoires over time. The cohort was made up of two young adult volunteers, one female and one male, who were previously healthy.

General findings and caveats noted by the study authors: Contracting CD4+ clones were located mainly in the CM and EM memory subsets, whereas CD8+ clones were found to be enriched in EMRA. Some responding clones were detected in pre-infection memory, suggesting pre-existing cross-reactive memory T cells joined the SARS-CoV-2 response. The study covered only a couple of mild cases, and larger cohorts including severe cases with pre-infection samples were considered necessary. SARS-CoV-2 specificity of the second-wave clones peaking on day 37 was not confirmed. From day 15 to 85, contracting clones showed balanced CD4/CD8 phenotypes, whereas a second wave of clones that expanded from day 15 to 37 leaned towards CD4+.

The sample was run on an Illumina NovaSeq 6000. cDNA libraries for TCRalpha and TCRbeta were prepared by 5'RACE using constant-segment primers, with sample barcodes and unique molecular identifiers added. RNA was extracted from every sample with Trizol reagent. The libraries were amplified in two PCR steps, and the second step added a second sample barcode and Illumina TruSeq adapters. Sequencing of libraries was performed on an Illumina NovaSeq with 2 x 150 bp paired-end reads. Regarding the original processing steps: With migec v1.2.7, reads were demultiplexed and then collapsed into UMI-guided consensus sequences. Using mixcr v2.1.11, UMI consensuses were aligned to TRA and TRB V and J templates and then assembled into clonotypes. A clonotype was counted as expanded or contracted only if both edgeR and NoisET called the change significant, with noise models trained on biological replicates. For edgeR calls, the cutoffs were a false discovery rate-adjusted p below 0.01 and a log2 fold-change threshold of 1. PCA with hierarchical clustering of max-normalized trajectories of the 1000 most abundant clonotypes was used as exploratory dynamics analysis. Separately sequenced CD4+ and CD8+ repertoires were used to assign the CD4 or CD8 phenotype of responding clones. Clones were called with MiXCR by TCRdb after fastp trimmed the public reads at Q25, and only in-frame beta chains were retained. Rows are unified per CDR3 protein, each entry keeping the most common DNA and genes. V and J calls and clone size were set by TCRdb, not the authors. This sample gives approximately 340,000 distinct CDR3 sequences in total; 10% to 15% of them show up just once. The ten largest clones take up about a fifth of the sample.

Sequencing used PBMCs or a T cell subset sorted from them (not recorded which). The TCR originated in a man aged 18 to 30 who had mild COVID-19 (a few samples of this study predate the infection). The sample titles of this study are shuffled in the database, so cell type and time point are left out; the donor was told from shared clones.

The DNA sequence reads TGTGCCAGCAGCCTGGGGACGCTGAGGAGGCTAGCCAAAAACATTCAGTACTTC. Its protein product is CASSLGTLRRLAKNIQYF. The chain was built from TRBV5-6 and TRBJ2-4; the D call is tentative, TRBD1 or TRBD2, as each matches 5 bases. Deletion took 4 bases off V and 0 bases off J, with a span of 20 bases between the germline ends. The CDR3 runs 18 amino acids, cysteine and phenylalanine included. Only the CDR3 part of the read is kept: 54 bases, read in frame from the first base. Per the germline V gene, SGHDT is the CDR1 and YYEEEE is the CDR2.